Each of the 13 T cell receptor beta chains below was sequenced from the same sample in a study of blood T cell repertoires in COVID-19. The table came from immunoSEQ multiplex PCR; TCRdb's copy has only in-frame clones and leaves some out. The data show roughly 230,000 clones, with 80% to 95% seen just once and around 0.9% held by the top ten. The source material was peripheral blood. The receptors were gathered from a man aged 25 to 45 with COVID-19, enrolled during active disease.

The rearrangement uses TRBV6-4 and TRBJ2-7, with TRBD2 matching 8 bases. The CDR3 has 13 residues. Germline CDR1 reads MRHNA; CDR2 reads SNTAGT. The junction had 4 bases not matched to a gene; V was cut back by 6 bases and J by 3 bases. The CDR3 region is CASRVTSDYEQYF. DNA for the CDR3: TGTGCCAGCAGGGTGACTAGCGACTACGAGCAGTACTTC.

The gene calls are TRBV5-4 and TRBJ2-7, with D possibly TRBD1 on 5 matching bases. CDR1 SGHNT and CDR2 YYREEE come from the germline V gene (reference sequence). V dropped 5 bases and J dropped 3 bases, with 9 bases sitting between them. This CDR3 comprises 12 residues. The CDR3 coding sequence is TGTGCCAGCAGTCGAGACAGCTACGAGCAGTACTTC. Translating it yields CASSRDSYEQYF. The full variable domain, rest sourced from reference TRBV5-4 and TRBJ2-7, is ETGVTQSPTHLIKTRGQQVTLRCSSQSGHNTVSWYQQALGQGPQFIFQYYREEENGRGNFPPRFSGLQFPNYSSELNVNALELDDSALYLCASSRDSYEQYFGPGTRLTVT.

The chain's CDR3 is CASSLGDRHQPQHF. CDR3 sequence (DNA): TGTGCCAGCAGTTTAGGGGACAGACATCAGCCCCAGCATTTT. The rearrangement links TRBV6-5 to TRBJ1-5, with TRBD1 matching 7 bases. Trimming at V came to 4 bases and at J to 5 bases, leaving 5 bases not matched to a gene. The CDR3 has 14 residues. Germline V lookup: CDR1 MNHEY, CDR2 SVGAGI.

The chain carries TRBV5-1 and TRBJ1-5; D is possibly TRBD1 (5 bases). Germline V gives CDR1 SGHRS, CDR2 YFSETQ. V lost 0 bases to trimming and J lost 5 bases, with 9 bases between them. The CDR3 has 14 amino acids. The CDR3 nucleotides read TGCGCCAGCAGCTTGGGACAGCCCCATCAGCCCCAGCATTTT. This codes for CASSLGQPHQPQHF.

V usage is TRBV6-5 and J usage is TRBJ2-7, with D unclear. Germline CDR1 reads MNHEY; CDR2 reads SVGAGI. Trimming took 2 bases from V and 4 from J, leaving 12 bases between them. There are 14 residues in the CDR3. CDR3 DNA: TGTGCCAGCAGTTACCATGGCAGGTCTTACGAGCAGTACTTC. It translates to CASSYHGRSYEQYF.

The DNA of the CDR3 is TGTGCCAGCAGCCCGGGACAGGGGGCTTACTCTGGAAACACCATATATTTT. The encoded protein is CASSPGQGAYSGNTIYF. The rearrangement uses TRBV7-6 and TRBJ1-3; 12 nucleotides align to TRBD1. V lost 5 bases and J lost 0; bases outside the gene matches: 5. Germline lookup yields CDR1 SGHVS and CDR2 FNYEAQ. The CDR3 length is 17 residues.

V gene TRBV10-1 combines with J gene TRBJ2-3, with a weak D call TRBD2 (5 bases). Trimming shortened V by 0 bases and J by 1 base, and 11 bases separated the two germline ends. Germline V CDR1 and CDR2: WNHNN, SYGVQD (reference sequence). This CDR3 spans 16 amino acids. The CDR3 region is CASSESAGWGTDTQYF. CDR3 DNA: TGCGCCAGCAGTGAGTCCGCGGGCTGGGGCACAGATACGCAGTATTTT.

V is TRBV15 and J is TRBJ1-1; D ambiguous. Trimming cost V 0 bases and J 1 base, with 3 bases left between them. Per germline, CDR1 LNHNV and CDR2 YYDKDF (reference sequence). The CDR3 covers 13 residues. The CDR3 region is CATSRDRNTEAFF. Here the CDR3 DNA reads TGTGCCACCAGCAGAGACAGGAACACTGAAGCTTTCTTT.

This clone showed up just once. The chain has TRBV11-3 and TRBJ2-2; 9 nucleotides line up with TRBD1. CDR1 is SGHNT, CDR2 YENEEA, per germline. This CDR3 spans 15 amino acids. The V gene end was trimmed by 5 bases and the J gene end by 4 bases; junction bases not matched to a gene: 5. The CDR3 DNA reads as TGTGCCAGCAGCCCTACGACAGGGGGCACCGGGGAGCTGTTTTTT. Translating it yields CASSPTTGGTGELFF. The whole variable domain, filled in from reference TRBV11-3 and TRBJ2-2, reads EAGVVQSPRYKIIEKKQPVAFWCNPISGHNTLYWYLQNLGQGPELLIRYENEEAVDDSQLPKDRFSAERLKGVDSTLKIQPAELGDSAVYLCASSPTTGGTGELFFGEGSRLTVL.

J is TRBJ2-3 and V is TRBV4-1; 11 bases fit TRBD1. CDR1 is MGHRA and CDR2 is YSYEKL in the germline V gene. CDR3 length: 15 residues. Losses at the gene ends were 1 base for V and 4 bases for J; bases not matched to a gene: 1. The CDR3 reads CASSQVGQGADTQYF. Written as DNA, the CDR3 is TGCGCCAGCAGCCAAGTGGGACAGGGGGCAGATACGCAGTATTTT.

This chain uses TRBV30 with TRBJ1-2; the D is unclear. V lost 1 base to trimming and J lost 3 bases, with 3 bases between them. The CDR3 has 11 amino acids. Germline lookup yields CDR1 GTSNPN and CDR2 SVGIG (reference sequence). The CDR3 protein is CAWSAYYGYTF. The CDR3 region has the DNA TGTGCCTGGAGTGCATACTATGGCTACACCTTC.

V and J are TRBV7-3 and TRBJ2-1; D unresolved. Trimming removed 2 bases from V and 7 bases from J, with 9 bases in between. CDR1 and CDR2 (germline): SGHTA, FQGTGA. The CDR3 sequence is 13 residues long. CDR3 loop: CASSLDSPNEQFF. The CDR3 region has the DNA TGTGCCAGCAGCTTAGATAGTCCGAATGAGCAGTTCTTC. Looking up the rest from reference TRBV7-3 and TRBJ2-1 gives the full variable domain: GAGVSQTPSNKVTEKGKYVELRCDPISGHTALYWYRQSLGQGPEFLIYFQGTGAADDSGLPNDRFFAVRPEGSVSTLKIQRTERGDSAVYLCASSLDSPNEQFFGPGTRLTVL.

This chain uses TRBV6-5 with TRBJ1-4; no firm D call. The germline V gene has CDR1 MNHEY and CDR2 SVGAGI. CDR3 length: 14 residues. V lost 8 bases and J lost 7, with 17 bases in between. CDR3 amino acids: CASGFGRAIEKLFF. CDR3 nucleotides: TGTGCCAGCGGGTTCGGGAGGGCGATTGAAAAACTGTTTTTT.